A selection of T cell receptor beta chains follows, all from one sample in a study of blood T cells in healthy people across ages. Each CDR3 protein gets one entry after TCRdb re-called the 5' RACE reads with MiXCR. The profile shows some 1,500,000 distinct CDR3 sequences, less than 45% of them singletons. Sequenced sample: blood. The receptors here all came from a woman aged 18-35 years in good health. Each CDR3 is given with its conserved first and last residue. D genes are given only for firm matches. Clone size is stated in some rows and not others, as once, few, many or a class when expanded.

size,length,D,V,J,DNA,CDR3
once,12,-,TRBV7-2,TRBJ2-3,TGTGCCAGCAGCCTGGACCTATATACGCAGTATTTT,CASSLDLYTQYF
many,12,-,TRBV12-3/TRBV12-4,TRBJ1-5,TGTGCCAGCAGTTTACAAAATCAGCCCCAGCATTTT,CASSLQNQPQHF
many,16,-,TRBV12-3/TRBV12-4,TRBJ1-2,TGTGCCAGCAGGCCCTGGGGTAGGACAGCCAGCTATGGCTACACCTTC,CASRPWGRTASYGYTF
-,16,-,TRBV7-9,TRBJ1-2,TGTGCCAGCAGCTTAGGCGTGGGCCGTGGGGACTATGGCTACACCTTC,CASSLGVGRGDYGYTF
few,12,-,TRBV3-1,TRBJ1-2,TGTGCCAGCAGCCAAGTTCGGCAGGGCTACACCTTC,CASSQVRQGYTF
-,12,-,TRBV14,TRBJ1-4,TGTGCCAGCAGCCAGGGAGGGGGAAAACTGTTTTTT,CASSQGGGKLFF
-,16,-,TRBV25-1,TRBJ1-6,TGTGCCAGCAGTGAATTCATGGCAGAGAGGAATTCACCCCTCCACTTT,CASSEFMAERNSPLHF
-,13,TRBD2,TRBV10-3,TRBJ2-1,TGTGCCATCGCGGAACTAGCGGAAGGAGAGCAGTTCTTC,CAIAELAEGEQFF
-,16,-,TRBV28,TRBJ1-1,TGTGCCAGCAGTTACGGGCGCTGGGGGCGCGGCACTGAAGCTTTCTTT,CASSYGRWGRGTEAFF
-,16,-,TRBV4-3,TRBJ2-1,TGCGCCAGCAGCCCCTATCACACGTCAACCTACAATGAGCAGTTCTTC,CASSPYHTSTYNEQFF
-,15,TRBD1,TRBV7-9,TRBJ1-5,TGTGCCAGCAGTAGGACAGGGCGAAGCAATCAGCCCCAGCATTTT,CASSRTGRSNQPQHF
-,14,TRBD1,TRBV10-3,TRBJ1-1,TGTGCCATAAGAGGGACAGGAGGGAACACTGAAGCTTTCTTT,CAIRGTGGNTEAFF
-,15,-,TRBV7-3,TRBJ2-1,TGTGCCAGCAGCCCCAATTTAGTATCCTACAATGAGCAGTTCTTC,CASSPNLVSYNEQFF
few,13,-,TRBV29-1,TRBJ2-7,TGCAGCGTACTTGACGCGGGCGGGGACGAGCAGTACTTC,CSVLDAGGDEQYF
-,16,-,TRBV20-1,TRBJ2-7,TGCAGTGCTAGAGATGGGCCGGGGACAAGGCCCTACGAGCAGTACTTC,CSARDGPGTRPYEQYF
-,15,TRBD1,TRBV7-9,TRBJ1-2,TGTTCCAGCAGCGCAACTAAGGGGGCCAACTATGGCTACACCTTC,CSSSATKGANYGYTF
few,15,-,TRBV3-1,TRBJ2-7,TGTGCCAGCAGCCAACCGACAGGGACTGGTGGCGAGCAGTACTTC,CASSQPTGTGGEQYF
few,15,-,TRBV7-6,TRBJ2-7,TGTGCCAGCAGCTCCCCCGCGGACAACTCCTACGAGCAGTACTTC,CASSSPADNSYEQYF
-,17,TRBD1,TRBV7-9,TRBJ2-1,TGTGCCAGCAGCTCGCCGGAACAGGGGGCTCTACACAATGAGCAGTTCTTC,CASSSPEQGALHNEQFF
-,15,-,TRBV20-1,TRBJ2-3,TGCAGTGCTAGAGGAGGGGGACGGAGCACAGATACGCAGTATTTT,CSARGGGRSTDTQYF
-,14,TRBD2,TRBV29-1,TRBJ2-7,TGCAGCGTTGAACGACTAGCGGGAGTTTCCGAGCAGTACTTC,CSVERLAGVSEQYF
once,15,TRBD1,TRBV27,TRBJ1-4,TGTGCCAGCAGTTTTTTTACAGGGGGTAATGAAAAACTGTTTTTT,CASSFFTGGNEKLFF
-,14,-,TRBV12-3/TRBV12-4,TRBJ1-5,TGTGCCAGCAGTCCGGAACAGGGCGATCAGCCCCAGCATTTT,CASSPEQGDQPQHF
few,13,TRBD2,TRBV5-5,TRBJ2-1,TGTGCCAGGGCGGGGGTGAGCTACAATGAGCAGTTCTTC,CARAGVSYNEQFF
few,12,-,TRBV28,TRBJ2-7,TGTGCCGCCGCGGGTCAGTATTACGAGCAGTACTTC,CAAAGQYYEQYF
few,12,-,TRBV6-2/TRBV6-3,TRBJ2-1,TGTGCCAGCAGTCTTAATCTAAACGAGCAGTTCTTC,CASSLNLNEQFF
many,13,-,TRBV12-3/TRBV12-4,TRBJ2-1,TGTGCCAGCAGTTTAGTTGCCTACAATGAGCAGTTCTTC,CASSLVAYNEQFF
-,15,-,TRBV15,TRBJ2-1,TGTGCCACCAGCAGAGGTGGGGACCTATACAATGAGCAGTTCTTC,CATSRGGDLYNEQFF
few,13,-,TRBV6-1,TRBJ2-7,TGTGCCAGCAACTTGGCCGATTCCTACGAGCAGTACTTC,CASNLADSYEQYF
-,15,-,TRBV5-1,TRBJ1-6,TGCGCCAGCAGAACCGGAAGGGTCGTATCTTCACCCCTCCACTTT,CASRTGRVVSSPLHF
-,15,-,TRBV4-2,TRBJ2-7,TGTGCCAGCAGCCTCGAGTCCCCTCAAAACTACGAGCAGTACTTC,CASSLESPQNYEQYF
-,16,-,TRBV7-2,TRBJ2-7,TGTGCCAGCAGCATCATAGGGCAGGGACCGTCCTACGAGCAGTACTTC,CASSIIGQGPSYEQYF
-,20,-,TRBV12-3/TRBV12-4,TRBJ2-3,TGTGCCAGCAGTGTGACAGGTCGTGGTATGAGAACAGGGAGCACAGATACGCAGTATTTT,CASSVTGRGMRTGSTDTQYF
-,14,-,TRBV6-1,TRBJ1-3,TGTGCCAGCTCCACGAGGGCGGGGGAAAACACCATATATTTT,CASSTRAGENTIYF
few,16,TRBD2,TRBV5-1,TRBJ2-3,TGCGCCAGCAGCTTGTTGGGTAGCGGGGCCACAGATACGCAGTATTTT,CASSLLGSGATDTQYF
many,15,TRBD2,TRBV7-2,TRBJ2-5,TGTGCCAGCAGCTCCTTTAGCGGGAGTCAAGAGACCCAGTACTTC,CASSSFSGSQETQYF
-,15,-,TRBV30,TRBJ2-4,TGTGCCTGGAGTGTGTCCAGGGTAGCCAAAAACATTCAGTACTTC,CAWSVSRVAKNIQYF
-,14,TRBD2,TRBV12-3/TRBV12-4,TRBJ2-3,TGTGCCAGCAGTTTAGGACTAGCGGTGTCGGAGCAGTATTTT,CASSLGLAVSEQYF
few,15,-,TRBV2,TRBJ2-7,TGTGCCAGCAGTGAGGAGGGGTCAGGTGCCTACGAGCAGTACTTC,CASSEEGSGAYEQYF
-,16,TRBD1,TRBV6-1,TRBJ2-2,TGTGCCAGCAGTGTTGCCGGACAGGGAGTCACCGGGGAGCTGTTTTTT,CASSVAGQGVTGELFF
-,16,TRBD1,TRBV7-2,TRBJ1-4,TGTGCCAGCAGCATCCAGGGGGCAGGGACTAATGAAAAACTGTTTTTT,CASSIQGAGTNEKLFF
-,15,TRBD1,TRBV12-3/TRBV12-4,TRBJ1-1,TGTGCCAGCAGTAAAGGGGGACAGGGGAACACTGAAGCTTTCTTT,CASSKGGQGNTEAFF
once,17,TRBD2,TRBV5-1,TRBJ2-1,TGCGCCAACAGAACCCCTCTAGCGGGGGATCCTCGAAATGAGCAGTTCTTC,CANRTPLAGDPRNEQFF
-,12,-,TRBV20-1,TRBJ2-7,TGCAGTGTAGACTACACCTCCTACGAGCAGTACTTC,CSVDYTSYEQYF
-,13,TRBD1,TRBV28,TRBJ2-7,TGTGCCGTCACAGGGGGAAGCTCCTACGAGCAGTACTTC,CAVTGGSSYEQYF
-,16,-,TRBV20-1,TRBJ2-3,TGCAGTGCTAGAGATCCCCGGAACACAAGGACAGATACGCAGTATTTT,CSARDPRNTRTDTQYF
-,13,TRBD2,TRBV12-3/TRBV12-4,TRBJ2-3,TGTGCCAGCAGTGGGGGGGACACAGATACGCAGTATTTT,CASSGGDTDTQYF
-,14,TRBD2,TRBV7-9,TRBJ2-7,TGTGCCAGCAGCCAGGGACTAGCGTTCTACGAGCAGTACTTC,CASSQGLAFYEQYF
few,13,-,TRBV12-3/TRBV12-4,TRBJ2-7,TGTGCCAGCAGTTTCACGGAAACCTACGAGCAGTACTTC,CASSFTETYEQYF
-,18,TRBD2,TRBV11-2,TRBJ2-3,TGTGCCAGCAGCACTCGGGTGCGCGGGAGGGCCCTCGCAGATACGCAGTATTTT,CASSTRVRGRALADTQYF
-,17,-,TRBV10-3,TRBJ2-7,TGTGCCATCAGTGAGTCAGTGGTGGCCACCAGCTCCTACGAGCAGTACTTC,CAISESVVATSSYEQYF
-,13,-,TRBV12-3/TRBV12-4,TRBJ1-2,TGTGCCAGCAGTCGCCAGACAGATTATGGCTACACCTTC,CASSRQTDYGYTF
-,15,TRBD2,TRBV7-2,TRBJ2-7,TGTGCCAGCAGCTTATTTAGCGGGGGGGCGAATGAGCAGTACTTC,CASSLFSGGANEQYF
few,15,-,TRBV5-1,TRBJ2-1,TGCGCCAGCACCCAAAGCGACTACTCCTACAATGAGCAGTTCTTC,CASTQSDYSYNEQFF
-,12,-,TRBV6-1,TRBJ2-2,TGTGCCAGCAGTGAATGGAACGGGGAGCTGTTTTTT,CASSEWNGELFF